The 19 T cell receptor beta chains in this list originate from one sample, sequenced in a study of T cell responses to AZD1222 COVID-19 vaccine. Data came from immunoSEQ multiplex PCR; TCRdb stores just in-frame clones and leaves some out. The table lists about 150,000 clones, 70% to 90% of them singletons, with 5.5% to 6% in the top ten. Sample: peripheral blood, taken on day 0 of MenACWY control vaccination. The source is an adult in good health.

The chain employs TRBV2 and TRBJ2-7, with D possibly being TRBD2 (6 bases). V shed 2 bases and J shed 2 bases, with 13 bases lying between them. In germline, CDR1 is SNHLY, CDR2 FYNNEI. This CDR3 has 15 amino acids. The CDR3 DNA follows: TGTGCCAGCAGTGAAACGGGACGGGGGACCTACGAGCAGTACTTC. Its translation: CASSETGRGTYEQYF.

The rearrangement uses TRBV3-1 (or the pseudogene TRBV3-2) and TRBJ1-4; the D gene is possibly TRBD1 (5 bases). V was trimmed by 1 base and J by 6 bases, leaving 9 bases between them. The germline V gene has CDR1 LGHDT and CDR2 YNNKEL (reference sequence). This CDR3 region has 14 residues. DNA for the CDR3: TGTGCCAGCAGCCAAGCAGCGGGGGATGAAAAACTGTTTTTT. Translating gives CASSQAAGDEKLFF.

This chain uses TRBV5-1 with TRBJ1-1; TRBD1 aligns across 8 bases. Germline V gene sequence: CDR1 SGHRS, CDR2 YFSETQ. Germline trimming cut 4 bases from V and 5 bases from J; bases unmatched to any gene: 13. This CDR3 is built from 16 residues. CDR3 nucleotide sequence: TGCGCCAGCAGCCCTGGTCGGACAGGGTCCGGAACTGAAGCTTTCTTT. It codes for CASSPGRTGSGTEAFF.

Written as DNA, the CDR3 is TGTGCCATCAGTGGGACTGCTCTGGGAAACACCATATATTTT. This encodes CAISGTALGNTIYF. The chain joins TRBV10-3 to TRBJ1-3; no clear D gene. V was shortened by 4 bases and J by 4 bases, with 11 bases between the two germline ends. Germline CDR1 is ENHRY and CDR2 is SYGVKD. The CDR3 sequence is 14 residues long.

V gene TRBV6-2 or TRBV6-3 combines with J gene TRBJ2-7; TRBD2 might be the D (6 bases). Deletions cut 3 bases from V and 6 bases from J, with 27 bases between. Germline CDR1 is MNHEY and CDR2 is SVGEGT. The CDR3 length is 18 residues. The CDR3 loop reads CASSYPFGSGVGLSEQYF. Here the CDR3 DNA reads TGTGCCAGCAGTTATCCTTTCGGCTCGGGAGTGGGGCTCAGCGAGCAGTACTTC.

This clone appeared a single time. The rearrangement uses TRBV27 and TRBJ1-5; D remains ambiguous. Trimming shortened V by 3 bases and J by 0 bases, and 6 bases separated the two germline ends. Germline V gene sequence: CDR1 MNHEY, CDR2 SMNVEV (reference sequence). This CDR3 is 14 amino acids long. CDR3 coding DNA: TGTGCCAGCAGTTTTAGGTTTAGCAATCAGCCCCAGCATTTT. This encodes CASSFRFSNQPQHF.

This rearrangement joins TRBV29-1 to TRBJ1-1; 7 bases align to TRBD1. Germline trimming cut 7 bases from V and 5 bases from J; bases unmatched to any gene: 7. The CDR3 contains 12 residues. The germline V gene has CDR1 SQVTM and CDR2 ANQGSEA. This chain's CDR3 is CSGGQFGTEAFF. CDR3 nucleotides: TGCAGCGGGGGACAGTTTGGAACTGAAGCTTTCTTT.

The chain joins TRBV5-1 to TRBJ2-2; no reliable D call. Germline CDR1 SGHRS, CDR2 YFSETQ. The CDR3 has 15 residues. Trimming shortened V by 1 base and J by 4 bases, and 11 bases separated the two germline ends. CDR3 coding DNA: TGCGCCAGCAGCTTGTATTCGGTAGGCACCGGGGAGCTGTTTTTT. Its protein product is CASSLYSVGTGELFF.

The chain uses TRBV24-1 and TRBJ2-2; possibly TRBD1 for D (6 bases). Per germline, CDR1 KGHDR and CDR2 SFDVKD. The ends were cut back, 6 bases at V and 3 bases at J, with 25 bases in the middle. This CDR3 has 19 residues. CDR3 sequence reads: CATSPIELGTPGDTGELFF. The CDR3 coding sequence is TGTGCCACCAGTCCAATCGAACTAGGGACACCCGGGGACACCGGGGAGCTGTTTTTT.

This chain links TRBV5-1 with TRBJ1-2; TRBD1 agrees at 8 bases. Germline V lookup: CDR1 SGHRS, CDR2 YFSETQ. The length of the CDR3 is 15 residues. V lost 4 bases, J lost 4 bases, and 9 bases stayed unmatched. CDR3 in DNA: TGCGCCAGCAGCCCCGGACAGGGTTCGGCCTATGGCTACACCTTC. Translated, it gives CASSPGQGSAYGYTF. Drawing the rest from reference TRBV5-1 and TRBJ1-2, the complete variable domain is KAGVTQTPRYLIKTRGQQVTLSCSPISGHRSVSWYQQTPGQGLQFLFEYFSETQRNKGNFPGRFSGRQFSNSRSEMNVSTLELGDSALYLCASSPGQGSAYGYTFGSGTRLTVV.

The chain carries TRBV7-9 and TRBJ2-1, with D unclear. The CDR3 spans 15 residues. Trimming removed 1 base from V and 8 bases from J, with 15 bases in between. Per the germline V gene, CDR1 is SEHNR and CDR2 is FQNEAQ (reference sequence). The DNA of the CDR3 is TGTGCCAGCAGCTTAGGCCTCTCCTCAGTGGATGAGCAGTTCTTC. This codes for CASSLGLSSVDEQFF.

The CDR3 DNA reads TGTGCCAGCAGCTTCGCCGGGATTACCTACAATGAGCAGTTCTTC. It is translated as CASSFAGITYNEQFF. V gene TRBV5-4 combines with J gene TRBJ2-1; maybe TRBD2 (5 bases). The germline gives CDR1 SGHNT, CDR2 YYREEE (reference sequence). Trimming took 2 bases from V and 2 from J, leaving 11 bases between them. The CDR3 totals 15 residues.

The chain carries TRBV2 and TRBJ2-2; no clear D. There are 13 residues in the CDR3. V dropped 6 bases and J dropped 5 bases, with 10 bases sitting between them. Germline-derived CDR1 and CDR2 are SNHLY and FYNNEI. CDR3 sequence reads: CASSFSPTGELFF. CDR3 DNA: TGTGCCAGCAGCTTTAGCCCAACCGGGGAGCTGTTTTTT.

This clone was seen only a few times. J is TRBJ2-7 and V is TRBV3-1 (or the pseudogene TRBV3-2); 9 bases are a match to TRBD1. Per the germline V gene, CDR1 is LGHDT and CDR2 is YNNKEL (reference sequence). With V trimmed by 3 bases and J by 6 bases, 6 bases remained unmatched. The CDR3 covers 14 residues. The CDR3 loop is CASSQGQGLSEQYF. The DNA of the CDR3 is TGTGCCAGCAGCCAGGGACAGGGATTAAGCGAGCAGTACTTC.

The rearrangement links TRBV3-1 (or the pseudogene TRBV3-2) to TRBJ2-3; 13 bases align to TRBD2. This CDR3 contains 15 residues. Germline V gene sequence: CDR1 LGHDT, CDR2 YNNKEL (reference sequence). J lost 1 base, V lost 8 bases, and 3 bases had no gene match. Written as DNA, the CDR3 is TGTGCCAGCTGGGGGACTAGCGGGGGCACAGATACGCAGTATTTT. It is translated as CASWGTSGGTDTQYF.

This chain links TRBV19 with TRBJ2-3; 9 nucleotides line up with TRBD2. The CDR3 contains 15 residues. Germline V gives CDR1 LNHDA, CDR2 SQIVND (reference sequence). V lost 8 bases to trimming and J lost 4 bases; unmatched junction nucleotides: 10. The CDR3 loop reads CASRGGGGPSDTQYF. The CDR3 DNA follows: TGTGCCAGTCGCGGGGGGGGAGGGCCATCAGATACGCAGTATTTT.

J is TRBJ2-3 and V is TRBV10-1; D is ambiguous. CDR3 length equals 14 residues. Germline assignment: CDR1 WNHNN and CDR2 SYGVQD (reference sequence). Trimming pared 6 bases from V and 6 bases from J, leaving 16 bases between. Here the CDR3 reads CASSERPYGDTQYF. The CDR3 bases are TGCGCCAGCAGCGAAAGACCATACGGCGATACGCAGTATTTT.

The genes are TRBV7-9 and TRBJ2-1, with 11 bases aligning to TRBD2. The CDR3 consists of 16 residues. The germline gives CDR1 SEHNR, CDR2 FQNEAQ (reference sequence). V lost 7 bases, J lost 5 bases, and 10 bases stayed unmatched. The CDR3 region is CASIVTLAGGDNEQFF. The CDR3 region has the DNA TGTGCCAGCATCGTAACTCTAGCGGGAGGAGACAATGAGCAGTTCTTC.

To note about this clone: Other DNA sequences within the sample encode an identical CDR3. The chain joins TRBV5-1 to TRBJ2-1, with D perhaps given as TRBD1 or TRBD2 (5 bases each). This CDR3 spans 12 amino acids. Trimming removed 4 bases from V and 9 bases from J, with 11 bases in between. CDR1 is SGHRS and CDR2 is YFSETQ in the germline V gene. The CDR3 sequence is CASSPGRREQFF. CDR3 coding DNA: TGCGCCAGCAGCCCGGGGCGCCGTGAGCAGTTCTTC.